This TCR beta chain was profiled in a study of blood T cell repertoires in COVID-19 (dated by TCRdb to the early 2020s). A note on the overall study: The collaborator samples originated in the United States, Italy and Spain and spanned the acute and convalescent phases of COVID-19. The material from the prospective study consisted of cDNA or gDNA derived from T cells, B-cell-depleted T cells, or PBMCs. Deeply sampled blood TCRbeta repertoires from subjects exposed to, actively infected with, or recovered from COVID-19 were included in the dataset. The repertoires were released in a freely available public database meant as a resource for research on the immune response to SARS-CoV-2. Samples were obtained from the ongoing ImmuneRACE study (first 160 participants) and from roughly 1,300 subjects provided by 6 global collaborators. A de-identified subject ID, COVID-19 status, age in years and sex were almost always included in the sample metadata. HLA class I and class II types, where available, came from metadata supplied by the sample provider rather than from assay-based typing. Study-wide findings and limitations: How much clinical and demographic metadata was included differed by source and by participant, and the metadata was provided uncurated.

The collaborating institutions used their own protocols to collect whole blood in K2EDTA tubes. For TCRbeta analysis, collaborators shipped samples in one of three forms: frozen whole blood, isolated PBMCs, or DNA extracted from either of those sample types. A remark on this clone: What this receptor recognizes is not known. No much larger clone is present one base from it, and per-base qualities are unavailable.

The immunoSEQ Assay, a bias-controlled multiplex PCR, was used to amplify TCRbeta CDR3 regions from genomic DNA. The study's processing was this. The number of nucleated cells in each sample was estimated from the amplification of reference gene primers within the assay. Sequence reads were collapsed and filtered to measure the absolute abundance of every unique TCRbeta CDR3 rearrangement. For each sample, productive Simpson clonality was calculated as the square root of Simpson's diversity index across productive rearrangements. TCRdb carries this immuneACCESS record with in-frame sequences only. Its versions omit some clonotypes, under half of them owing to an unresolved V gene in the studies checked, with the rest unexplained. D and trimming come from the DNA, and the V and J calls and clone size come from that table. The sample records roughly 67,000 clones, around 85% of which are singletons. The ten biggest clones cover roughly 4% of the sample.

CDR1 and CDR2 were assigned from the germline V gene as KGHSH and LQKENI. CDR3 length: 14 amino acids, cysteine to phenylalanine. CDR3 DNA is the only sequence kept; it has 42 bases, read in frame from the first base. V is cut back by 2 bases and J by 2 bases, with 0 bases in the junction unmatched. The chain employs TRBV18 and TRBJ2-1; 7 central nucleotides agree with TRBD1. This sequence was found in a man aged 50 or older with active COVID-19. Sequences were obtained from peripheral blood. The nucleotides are TGTGCCAGCTCACCAACAGGGGCCTACAATGAGCAGTTCTTC. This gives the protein CASSPTGAYNEQFF.